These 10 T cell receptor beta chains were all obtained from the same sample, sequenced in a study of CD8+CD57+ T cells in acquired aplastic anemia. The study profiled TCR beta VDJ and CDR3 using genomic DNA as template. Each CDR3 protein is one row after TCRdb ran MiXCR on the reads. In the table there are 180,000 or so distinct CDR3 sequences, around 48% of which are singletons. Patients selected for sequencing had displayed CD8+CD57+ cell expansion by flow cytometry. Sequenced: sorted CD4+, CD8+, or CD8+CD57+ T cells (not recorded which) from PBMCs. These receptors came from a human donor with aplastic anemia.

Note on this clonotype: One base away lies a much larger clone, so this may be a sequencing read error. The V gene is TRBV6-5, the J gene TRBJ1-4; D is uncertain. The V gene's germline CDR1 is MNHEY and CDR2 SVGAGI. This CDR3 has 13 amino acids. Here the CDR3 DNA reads TGTGTCAGCAGTTACAACAAACGGGAAAAACTGTTTTTT. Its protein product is CVSSYNKREKLFF.

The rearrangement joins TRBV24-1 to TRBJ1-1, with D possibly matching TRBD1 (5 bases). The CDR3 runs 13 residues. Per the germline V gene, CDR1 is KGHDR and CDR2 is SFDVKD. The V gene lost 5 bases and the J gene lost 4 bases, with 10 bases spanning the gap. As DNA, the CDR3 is TGTGCCACCAGTGTCCCAGGGACCACTGAAGCTTTCTTT. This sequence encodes CATSVPGTTEAFF.

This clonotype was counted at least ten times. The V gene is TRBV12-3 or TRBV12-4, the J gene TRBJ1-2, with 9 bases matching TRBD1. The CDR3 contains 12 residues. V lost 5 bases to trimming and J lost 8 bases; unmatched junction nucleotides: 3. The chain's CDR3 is CASSPGQGGYTF. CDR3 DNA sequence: TGTGCCAGCAGTCCGGGACAGGGAGGCTACACCTTC.

The DNA of the CDR3 is TGTGCCAGCAGCTTTGGGACACTATACAATGAGCAGTTCTTC. This gives the protein CASSFGTLYNEQFF. This sequence joins TRBV7-8 and TRBJ2-1; D is perhaps TRBD1 (6 bases). The length of the CDR3 is 14 residues. Germline values: CDR1 SGHVS, CDR2 FQNEAQ. The V and J ends lost 3 bases and 4 bases respectively, with 10 bases between them.

CDR3 coding DNA: TGTGCCAGCAGTGAAGGGCAGGTGGGAGAGACCCAGTACTTC. Translating it yields CASSEGQVGETQYF. V is TRBV2 and J is TRBJ2-5, with no clear D. Trimming removed 1 base at V and 4 bases at J, with 10 bases between. There are 14 residues in the CDR3. Germline V gene sequence: CDR1 SNHLY, CDR2 FYNNEI. The full variable domain, rest sourced from reference TRBV2 and TRBJ2-5, is EPEVTQTPSHQVTQMGQEVILRCVPISNHLYFYWYRQILGQKVEFLVSFYNNEISEKSEIFDDQFSVERPDGSNFTLKIRSTKLEDSAMYFCASSEGQVGETQYFGPGTRLLVL.

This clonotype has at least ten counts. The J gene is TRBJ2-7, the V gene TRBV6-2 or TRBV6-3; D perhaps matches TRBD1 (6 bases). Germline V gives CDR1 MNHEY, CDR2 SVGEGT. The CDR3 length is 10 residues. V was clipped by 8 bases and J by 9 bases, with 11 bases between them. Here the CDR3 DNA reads TGTGCCAGCGGAGGCAGGGGGCAGTACTTC. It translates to CASGGRGQYF.

In DNA form, the CDR3 reads TGTGCCAGTTGCAGTGCTAGCCCCAAGGAGTACAATGAGCAGTTCTTC. This sequence encodes CASCSASPKEYNEQFF. The chain couples TRBV19 to TRBJ2-1, with D perhaps TRBD2 (5 bases). Germline-derived CDR1 and CDR2 are LNHDA and SQIVND (reference sequence). Trimming removed 8 bases at V and 4 bases at J, with 21 bases between. The CDR3 sequence is 16 residues long.

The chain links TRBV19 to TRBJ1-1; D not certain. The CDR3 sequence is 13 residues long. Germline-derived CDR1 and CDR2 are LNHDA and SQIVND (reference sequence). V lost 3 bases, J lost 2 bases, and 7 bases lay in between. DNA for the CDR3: TGTGCCAGTAGTATTAAGTTTAACACTGAAGCTTTCTTT. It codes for CASSIKFNTEAFF.

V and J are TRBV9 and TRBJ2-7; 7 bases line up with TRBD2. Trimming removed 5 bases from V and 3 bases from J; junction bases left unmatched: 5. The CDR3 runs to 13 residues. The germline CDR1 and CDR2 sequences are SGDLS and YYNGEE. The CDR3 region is CASRAAGVYEQYF. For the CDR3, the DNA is TGTGCCAGCAGGGCGGCGGGGGTCTACGAGCAGTACTTC. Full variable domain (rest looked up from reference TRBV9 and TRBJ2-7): DSGVTQTPKHLITATGQRVTLRCSPRSGDLSVYWYQQSLDQGLQFLIQYYNGEERAKGNILERFSAQQFPDLHSELNLSSLELGDSALYFCASRAAGVYEQYFGPGTRLTVT.

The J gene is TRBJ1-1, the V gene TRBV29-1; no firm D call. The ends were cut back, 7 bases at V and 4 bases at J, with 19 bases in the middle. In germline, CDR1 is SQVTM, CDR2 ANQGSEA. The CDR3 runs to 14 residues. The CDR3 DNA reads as TGCAGCGCTGCATGGCGGGGATTCGGCACTGAAGCTTTCTTT. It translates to CSAAWRGFGTEAFF.